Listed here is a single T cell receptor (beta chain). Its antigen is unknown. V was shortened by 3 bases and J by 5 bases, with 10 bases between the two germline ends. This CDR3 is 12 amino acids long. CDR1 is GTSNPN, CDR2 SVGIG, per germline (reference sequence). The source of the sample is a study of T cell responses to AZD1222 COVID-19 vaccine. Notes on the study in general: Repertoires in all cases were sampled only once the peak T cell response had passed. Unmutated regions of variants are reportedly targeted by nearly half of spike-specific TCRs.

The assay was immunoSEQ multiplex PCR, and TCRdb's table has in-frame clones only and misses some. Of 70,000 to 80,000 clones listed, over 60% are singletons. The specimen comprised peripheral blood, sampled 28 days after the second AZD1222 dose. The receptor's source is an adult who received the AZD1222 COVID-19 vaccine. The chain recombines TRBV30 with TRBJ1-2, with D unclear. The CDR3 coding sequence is TGTGCCTGGAGCCTCCGGGAATATGGCTACACCTTC. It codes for CAWSLREYGYTF.